This T cell receptor beta chain was sequenced for a study of shared clonotypes between healthy human individuals. Overall study findings and caveats: Sharing of clonotypes among donors was expected to vary with sequencing depth.

Trimming left V 4 bases short and J 7 bases short, with 16 bases between. Per the germline V gene, CDR1 is MGHRA and CDR2 is YSYEKL. The CDR3 runs 14 residues. Splitting of each subset's genomic DNA was done evenly across several immunoSEQ plates. About 28,000 T cell genomes (about 0.3 ug DNA) went into each PBMC replicate. The protocol was immunoSEQ multiplex PCR, while the TCRdb copy is restricted to in-frame clones and leaves out a portion. The table records about half a million clones, 70% to 80% of them present only once. Every donor, a Caucasian adult, lived in Nashville, Tennessee. To note about this clone: As yet, its antigen is unknown.

This rearrangement joins TRBV4-1 to TRBJ1-2; D is unresolved. The sequenced material came from PBMCs. This clonotype was obtained from a woman in her forties in good health. Some clones in this sample may be carry-over from other donors' samples. The DNA of the CDR3 is TGCGCCAGCAGCCTCATCGGACCGGCAGCTGGCTACACCTTC. It yields the protein CASSLIGPAAGYTF.